The 30 T cell receptor beta chains reported below all come from one sample, sequenced in a study of cytomegalovirus exposure and HLA in healthy donors. Assay: immunoSEQ multiplex PCR; the TCRdb copy retains only in-frame clones and omits some. The data show 100,000 or so clones, less than 85% seen once. Sequenced sample: PBMCs. The source of these receptors is a man between 18 and 29 years old in good health and CMV-seropositive.

This chain connects TRBV9 to TRBJ2-3; 7 bases match TRBD2. CDR1 SGDLS and CDR2 YYNGEE come from the germline V gene. Trimming removed 0 bases from V and 2 bases from J; junction bases left unmatched: 6. The CDR3 covers 16 residues. In nucleotides, the CDR3 is TGTGCCAGCAGCGTAGTGCGGGAGCCCTACACAGATACGCAGTATTTT. Translation gives CASSVVREPYTDTQYF.

This chain uses TRBV2 with TRBJ2-5; 13 nucleotides match TRBD2. CDR3 length: 17 amino acids. Per germline, CDR1 SNHLY and CDR2 FYNNEI. V trimming: 6 bases; J trimming: 3 bases; junction bases outside the gene matches: 10. The CDR3 DNA sequence: TGTGCCAGCAGCGCCCTTCCCGGGACTAGCGGGAAAGAGACCCAGTACTTC. This encodes CASSALPGTSGKETQYF.

The rearrangement uses TRBV6-5 and TRBJ2-3, with 11 bases aligning to TRBD2. This CDR3 region has 14 residues. Germline assignment: CDR1 MNHEY and CDR2 SVGAGI. J lost 5 bases, V lost 6 bases, and 4 bases had no gene match. The CDR3 loop is CASSPTSGRDTQYF. CDR3 coding DNA: TGTGCCAGCAGCCCAACTAGCGGGAGAGATACGCAGTATTTT.

This clone turned up a few times. This sequence joins TRBV7-9 and TRBJ2-2; D might be TRBD1 (5 bases). The CDR3 has 14 amino acids. Germline V CDR1 and CDR2: SEHNR, FQNEAQ (reference sequence). V was shortened by 6 bases and J by 5 bases, with 13 bases between the two germline ends. This CDR3 reads CASSSGKGTGELFF. CDR3 nucleotide sequence: TGTGCCAGCAGTTCAGGGAAAGGGACCGGGGAGCTGTTTTTT.

This chain joins TRBV7-6 and TRBJ1-4, with no clear D. Germline V gene data show CDR1 as SGHVS and CDR2 as FNYEAQ. V lost 1 base and J 8 bases, leaving 14 bases between the germline ends. This CDR3 has 15 residues. DNA for the CDR3: TGTGCCAGCAGCTTAGACATCGCGGGTAGGGAAAAACTGTTTTTT. Its translation: CASSLDIAGREKLFF.

The chain combines TRBV6-4 with TRBJ2-1, with 10 bases aligning to TRBD2. V lost 0 bases to trimming and J lost 7 bases; unmatched junction nucleotides: 3. CDR3 size: 15 residues. Germline V gene lookup returns CDR1 MRHNA and CDR2 SNTAGT. The chain's CDR3 is CASSDSLAGVNEQFF. The CDR3 DNA follows: TGTGCCAGCAGTGACTCTCTAGCGGGAGTGAATGAGCAGTTCTTC.

V usage is TRBV2 and J usage is TRBJ2-7; 12 bases agree with TRBD2. Per germline, CDR1 SNHLY and CDR2 FYNNEI. V lost 6 bases, J lost 5 bases, and 11 bases stayed unmatched. The CDR3 has 16 amino acids. The CDR3 reads CASRGASGRAWNEQYF. As DNA, the CDR3 is TGTGCCAGCAGAGGGGCTAGCGGGAGGGCCTGGAACGAGCAGTACTTC. The full variable domain, completed using reference TRBV2 and TRBJ2-7, is EPEVTQTPSHQVTQMGQEVILRCVPISNHLYFYWYRQILGQKVEFLVSFYNNEISEKSEIFDDQFSVERPDGSNFTLKIRSTKLEDSAMYFCASRGASGRAWNEQYFGPGTRLTVT.

The chain is built from TRBV6-5 and TRBJ2-1; unclear D gene. The CDR3 is 14 amino acids. Germline assignment: CDR1 MNHEY and CDR2 SVGAGI. Between the trimmed V and J ends, which lost 2 bases and 6 bases, there was a span of 11 bases. Here the CDR3 DNA reads TGTGCCAGCAGTTACGCCTCTGGCCCCAATGAGCAGTTCTTC. Protein: CASSYASGPNEQFF.

The V and J genes are TRBV5-1 and TRBJ1-1; 7 bases match TRBD1. J was trimmed by 1 base and V by 3 bases; bases with no gene match: 6. Germline V lookup: CDR1 SGHRS, CDR2 YFSETQ. CDR3 length: 15 residues. The CDR3: CASSSQGGQNTEAFF. As DNA, the CDR3 is TGCGCCAGCAGCTCGCAGGGGGGACAGAACACTGAAGCTTTCTTT.

This chain links TRBV18 with TRBJ2-1; 9 nucleotides match TRBD1. V shed 1 base and J 7 bases; nucleotides not matched to a gene: 8. Looked up from germline, CDR1 is KGHSH and CDR2 is LQKENI. This CDR3 is 16 amino acids long. CDR3 region: CASSPQPGQGRNEQFF. CDR3 nucleotide sequence: TGTGCCAGCTCACCACAGCCTGGACAGGGGCGGAATGAGCAGTTCTTC.

The table lists this clone with a count of one. The V gene is TRBV6-1, the J gene TRBJ2-7, with D possibly being TRBD1 (6 bases). V lost 6 bases and J lost 0, with 15 bases in between. In germline, CDR1 is MNHNS, CDR2 SASEGT. This CDR3 contains 15 residues. The CDR3 sequence is CASSRFTGPSYEQYV. CDR3 nucleotide sequence: TGTGCCAGCAGCCGATTCACAGGGCCCTCCTACGAGCAGTACGTC.

The rearrangement uses TRBV6-5 and TRBJ1-5, with 8 bases fitting TRBD1. Looked up from germline, CDR1 is MNHEY and CDR2 is SVGAGI. V dropped 0 bases and J dropped 7; count of bases not matched to a gene: 5. The CDR3 runs 15 residues. The CDR3 loop is CASSYSKTGGQPQHF. DNA of the CDR3: TGTGCCAGCAGTTACTCGAAAACAGGGGGACAGCCCCAGCATTTT.

The CDR3 is CASSHYEQYF. The CDR3 region has the DNA TGTGCCAGCAGCCACTACGAGCAGTACTTC. This chain connects TRBV28 to TRBJ2-7; no firm D call. The germline V gene has CDR1 MDHEN and CDR2 SYDVKM. Trimming removed 6 bases at V and 3 bases at J, with 3 bases between. CDR3 length equals 10 residues.

V usage is TRBV5-3 and J usage is TRBJ1-3; D not certain. TRBV5-3 carries the ORF label, with uncertain function. This CDR3 has 18 residues. Trimming shortened V by 9 bases and J by 0 bases, and 25 bases separated the two germline ends. Here the CDR3 DNA reads TGTGCCACGCGCGAAGGCCCTTTACGGGGTAGCTCTGGAAACACCATATATTTT. This codes for CATREGPLRGSSGNTIYF.

The chain recombines TRBV30 with TRBJ2-7; D is tentatively TRBD1 or TRBD2 (5 bases each). This CDR3 is built from 13 residues. CDR1 is GTSNPN, CDR2 SVGIG, per germline (reference sequence). V was clipped by 1 base and J by 7 bases, with 14 bases between them. DNA of the CDR3: TGTGCCTGGAGTGCCGCCGATTGGGGGGAGCAGTACGTC. Translating gives CAWSAADWGEQYV.

This clone came up once. The chain combines TRBV7-9 with TRBJ2-1, with 15 bases identical to TRBD2. The CDR3 sequence is 17 residues long. Germline V gene sequence: CDR1 SEHNR, CDR2 FQNEAQ (reference sequence). J gave up 1 base and V 4 bases, and 2 bases lay outside the gene matches. The CDR3 DNA sequence: TGTGCCAGCAGCTCGGGACTAGCGGGAGGTTCCTACAATGAGCAGTTCTTC. This codes for CASSSGLAGGSYNEQFF.

V usage is TRBV4-1 and J usage is TRBJ2-2; perhaps TRBD1 as D (5 bases). Germline-derived CDR1 and CDR2 are MGHRA and YSYEKL. The ends were cut back, 3 bases at V and 2 bases at J, with 13 bases in the middle. This CDR3 is 16 amino acids long. This chain's CDR3 is CASSHWDRGNTGELFF. DNA for the CDR3: TGCGCCAGCAGCCACTGGGATAGGGGTAACACCGGGGAGCTGTTTTTT.

The chain links TRBV27 to TRBJ1-2; 8 nucleotides line up with TRBD1. Trimming cost V 8 bases and J 8 bases; bases outside gene matches: 10. There are 13 residues in the CDR3. Germline V gene lookup returns CDR1 MNHEY and CDR2 SMNVEV (reference sequence). The chain's CDR3 is CASGTGSLRGYTF. The CDR3, as DNA: TGTGCCAGCGGGACAGGCTCCCTAAGGGGCTACACCTTC.

V and J are TRBV7-3 and TRBJ2-7; TRBD2 matches at 11 bases. Germline V lookup: CDR1 SGHTA, CDR2 FQGTGA. V was clipped by 1 base and J by 3 bases; unmatched bases: 2. This CDR3 spans 15 amino acids. CDR3 protein: CASSLKGTSGYEQYF. Written as DNA, the CDR3 is TGTGCCAGCAGCTTAAAAGGGACTAGCGGCTACGAGCAGTACTTC.

This clone has a handful of counts. The chain recombines TRBV19 with TRBJ2-5; TRBD1 matches 7 bases. V trimming: 5 bases; J trimming: 5 bases; junction bases outside the gene matches: 8. CDR1 LNHDA and CDR2 SQIVND come from the germline V gene (reference sequence). This CDR3 spans 14 amino acids. The CDR3 spells CASSVRQGAETQYF. The CDR3 nucleotides read TGTGCCAGTAGTGTAAGACAGGGAGCCGAGACCCAGTACTTC.

The chain joins TRBV11-3 to TRBJ2-5, with a tentative D call TRBD1 (5 bases). This CDR3 spans 15 amino acids. Per germline, CDR1 SGHNT and CDR2 YENEEA. V was shortened by 7 bases and J by 1 base, with 16 bases between the two germline ends. In DNA, the CDR3 is TGTGCCAGCACGCAGCCGCCAGGGCCCCAAGAGACCCAGTACTTC. It translates to CASTQPPGPQETQYF.

V gene TRBV11-2 combines with J gene TRBJ2-2; 8 bases align to TRBD1. This CDR3 is built from 15 residues. V dropped 3 bases and J dropped 7; count of bases not matched to a gene: 7. Germline assignment: CDR1 SGHAT and CDR2 FQNNGV. Here the CDR3 reads CASSLIGQGIGELFF. CDR3 DNA: TGTGCCAGCAGCTTGATAGGACAGGGAATCGGGGAGCTGTTTTTT.

This sequence joins TRBV6-5 and TRBJ1-2; no clear D. CDR3 length: 15 amino acids. Trimming pared 4 bases from V and 0 bases from J, leaving 12 bases between. Germline CDR1 reads MNHEY; CDR2 reads SVGAGI. As DNA, the CDR3 is TGTGCCAGCAGTTCCACCGACGAGGCTAACTATGGCTACACCTTC. Amino acids: CASSSTDEANYGYTF.

The chain combines TRBV2 with TRBJ1-4; no clear D. CDR3 size: 18 residues. With 3 bases removed from V and 0 bases from J, the gap between germline ends came to 17 bases. Germline V gene sequence: CDR1 SNHLY, CDR2 FYNNEI. The CDR3 DNA reads as TGTGCCAGCAGTGACCCCCTGCTACGAAGAGCAACTAATGAAAAACTGTTTTTT. Translating it yields CASSDPLLRRATNEKLFF.

This rearrangement joins TRBV19 to TRBJ2-1, with 10 nucleotides matching TRBD2. J gave up 2 bases and V 0 bases, and 10 bases lay outside the gene matches. The CDR3 length is 19 residues. The V gene's germline CDR1 is LNHDA and CDR2 SQIVND (reference sequence). The CDR3 here is CASSIEDPSGRVAYNEQFF. CDR3 DNA: TGTGCCAGTAGTATAGAGGATCCTAGCGGGAGAGTCGCCTACAATGAGCAGTTCTTC. The full variable domain, its missing parts supplied by reference TRBV19 and TRBJ2-1, is DGGITQSPKYLFRKEGQNVTLSCEQNLNHDAMYWYRQDPGQGLRLIYYSQIVNDFQKGDIAEGYSVSREKKESFPLTVTSAQKNPTAFYLCASSIEDPSGRVAYNEQFFGPGTRLTVL.

The J gene is TRBJ2-7, the V gene TRBV5-1, with 9 bases identical to TRBD2. Per germline, CDR1 SGHRS and CDR2 YFSETQ. The CDR3 contains 15 residues. Trimming took 4 bases from V and 1 from J; bases not matched to a gene: 6. CDR3 sequence (DNA): TGCGCCAGCAGCCTCGGTCTAGCGGGATCCTACGAGCAGTACGTC. It yields the protein CASSLGLAGSYEQYV.

The rearrangement uses TRBV18 and TRBJ2-1, with a tentative D call TRBD1 (5 bases). Germline lookup yields CDR1 KGHSH and CDR2 LQKENI. The CDR3 runs 14 residues. Trimming took off 2 bases at V and 2 bases at J, with 7 bases between the two ends. The CDR3 protein is CASSPGAPYNEQFF. The DNA for the CDR3 is TGTGCCAGCTCACCAGGGGCCCCCTACAATGAGCAGTTCTTC.

V and J are TRBV10-1 and TRBJ2-1; perhaps TRBD2 as D (6 bases). CDR3 length: 16 amino acids. Trimming left V 0 bases short and J 0 bases short, with 9 bases between. The germline gives CDR1 WNHNN, CDR2 SYGVQD (reference sequence). This CDR3 reads CASSESVAASYNEQFF. CDR3 coding DNA: TGCGCCAGCAGTGAGTCTGTAGCGGCCTCCTACAATGAGCAGTTCTTC.

The table lists this clone with many counts. The chain recombines TRBV6-5 with TRBJ1-2; 8 nucleotides agree with TRBD1. The CDR3 sequence is 16 residues long. Losses at the gene ends were 4 bases for V and 2 bases for J; bases not matched to a gene: 9. Germline CDR1 MNHEY, CDR2 SVGAGI. This chain's CDR3 is CASSSSRTGINYGYTF. The CDR3 coding sequence is TGTGCCAGCAGTTCTAGCCGGACAGGGATCAACTATGGCTACACCTTC.

This chain links TRBV4-2 with TRBJ2-7; 16 bases agree with TRBD2. CDR3 length equals 16 residues. Germline assignment: CDR1 LGHNA and CDR2 YNFKEQ. The V segment lost 0 bases and the J segment 7 bases; nucleotides outside the gene matches: 3. CDR3 nucleotide sequence: TGTGCCAGCAGCCAAGAGGGACTAGCGGGAGGGCTAGAGCAGTACTTC. Translation gives CASSQEGLAGGLEQYF.